The rows below give T cell receptor beta chains drawn from one sample of a study of early T cells in non-severe SARS-CoV-2 infection. Via MiXCR, TCRdb re-called the 5' RACE reads, giving one row per CDR3 protein. The repertoire consists of 90,000 to 120,000 distinct CDR3 sequences, with 8.5% to 14% occurring once and the leading ten covering approximately 8.1%. Sequencing was performed on whole blood. All receptors derive from an adult who was a healthcare worker with PCR-confirmed SARS-CoV-2 infection or an uninfected control (not recorded which). CDR3s include the opening cysteine and the closing phenylalanine or tryptophan. The D gene is left open where the match is weak. The size field is filled for only some rows; it gives once, few, many or a size class.

j_call v_call d_call clone_size cdr3_nt cdr3_aa
TRBJ2-4 TRBV27 - - TGTGTCAGCAAGGGAGCGGTAGCCAAAAACATTCAGTACTTC CVSKGAVAKNIQYF
TRBJ1-3 TRBV6-5 - - TGTGCCACCCAGGGCGTCCCGGCGGGGACAAGCTCTGGAAACACCATATATTTT CATQGVPAGTSSGNTIYF
TRBJ1-6 TRBV4-3 TRBD1 many TGCGCCAGCACACCCGGGACAGGCAACTCACCCCTCCACTTT CASTPGTGNSPLHF
TRBJ1-1 TRBV28 - few TGTGCCAGCAGCCCATGGGAAGCGGAAGCTTTCTTT CASSPWEAEAFF
TRBJ2-1 TRBV12-3/TRBV12-4 TRBD2 many TGTGCCAGCAGTTTCGGCGGGAGAGGGTACAATGAGCAGTTCTTC CASSFGGRGYNEQFF
TRBJ2-1 TRBV9 - many TGTGCCAGCAGCGTAGGGACTGTAGACAATGAGCAGTTCTTC CASSVGTVDNEQFF
TRBJ1-6 TRBV6-5 TRBD1 few TGTGCCAGCAGTTCCACGGGACAGGGTAATTCACCCCTCCACTTT CASSSTGQGNSPLHF
TRBJ2-5 TRBV5-1 - many TGCGCCAGCAGGGAGGTAGAGACCCAGTACTTC CASREVETQYF
TRBJ2-7 TRBV27 - - TGTGCCAGCAGCCCTTGGGCCATGAACTACGAGCAGTACTTC CASSPWAMNYEQYF
TRBJ2-7 TRBV12-3/TRBV12-4 - many TGTGCCAGCAGTTTTGGTGCCTCAAAGGGAGACTACGAGCAGTACTTC CASSFGASKGDYEQYF
TRBJ2-7 TRBV29-1 - many TGCAGCGTTAAAGGATCGGGCCAGAGCTCCTACGAGCAGTACTTC CSVKGSGQSSYEQYF
TRBJ2-5 TRBV29-1 - many TGCAGCGTTGTCCCACGGGAGAGTAAGGAGACCCAGTACTTC CSVVPRESKETQYF
TRBJ1-6 TRBV6-6 - - TGTGCCAGCAGTTATATGGGGAATTCACCCCTCCACTTT CASSYMGNSPLHF
TRBJ2-7 TRBV5-6 TRBD1 - TGTGCCAGCAGCTATGGGACAGTCCGCTACGAGCAGTACTTC CASSYGTVRYEQYF
TRBJ2-1 TRBV4-1 TRBD2 few TGCGCCAGCAGCCAAGAAAGGCTAGCGGGGGGTGGGGGTGATGAGCAGTTCTTC CASSQERLAGGGGDEQFF
TRBJ2-7 TRBV21-1 - few TGTGCCAGCAGCAAGACAGGGGTATCCCCTCCGTCCTACGAGCAGTACTTC CASSKTGVSPPSYEQYF
TRBJ2-4 TRBV5-6 - - TGTGCCAGCAGCTTGGATGACGGGAGTAGGAACATTCAGTACTTC CASSLDDGSRNIQYF
TRBJ2-7 TRBV5-1 TRBD1 medium-sized TGCGCCAGCAAGCCCCGGGACAGATCCTACGAGCAGTACTTC CASKPRDRSYEQYF
TRBJ2-7 TRBV5-1 - many TGCGCCAGCAGCTTGTCATTCGGCCCTATCTACGAGCAGTACTTC CASSLSFGPIYEQYF
TRBJ2-4 TRBV15 TRBD2 many TGTGCCACCAGCAGAGAACTTGGGACTAGCGGGAGGGCCATCAAAAACATTCAGTACTTC CATSRELGTSGRAIKNIQYF
TRBJ2-1 TRBV10-3 - - TGTGCCATTAGGGCGGGCTCCGGTGAGCAGTTCTTC CAIRAGSGEQFF
TRBJ1-4 TRBV10-3 - - TGTGCCATCAGTGTGGGGTATAATGAAAAACTGTTTTTT CAISVGYNEKLFF
TRBJ1-2 TRBV12-3/TRBV12-4 TRBD1 few TGTGCCAGCAAGGCAGGGACAGGGGGCAATTGGCGGGGCTACACCTTC CASKAGTGGNWRGYTF
TRBJ2-7 TRBV7-8 - few TGTGCCAGCAGCGTAAGTTACGAGCAGTACTTC CASSVSYEQYF
TRBJ1-5 TRBV5-1 TRBD1 few TGCGCCAGCAGTCTAACAGGGGATCAGCCCCAGCATTTT CASSLTGDQPQHF
TRBJ2-7 TRBV29-1 - many TGCAGCGTTGAGGACAGCGGCGAGCAGTACTTC CSVEDSGEQYF
TRBJ1-6 TRBV5-4 - few TGTGCCAGCAGCTTTTCAGGGTCTCCCAAAGGATCACCCCTCCACTTT CASSFSGSPKGSPLHF
TRBJ1-5 TRBV28 - - TGTGCCACCCCGGATGGTAATCAGCCCCAGCATTTT CATPDGNQPQHF
TRBJ2-7 TRBV7-9 - - TGTGCCAGCAGCTTGTACTACGAGCAGTACTTC CASSLYYEQYF
TRBJ2-2 TRBV19 TRBD1 - TGTGCCAGTAGGACCGGGACAGGGAATACCGGGGAGCTGTTTTTT CASRTGTGNTGELFF
TRBJ2-1 TRBV5-4 TRBD2 few TGTGCCAGCAGCCGAGACGGGACTAGCGGAATGAATGAGCAGTTCTTC CASSRDGTSGMNEQFF
TRBJ1-2 TRBV29-1 - - TGCAGCGTTGAAGCCGGGGTAGGCTACACCTTC CSVEAGVGYTF
TRBJ1-1 TRBV6-5 TRBD1 many TGTGCCAGCAGTTACTCCGACAGGGCCACTGAAGCTTTCTTT CASSYSDRATEAFF
TRBJ1-1 TRBV5-5 TRBD1 - TGTGCCAGCAGCAGAAACAGGGGAAGGGGAACTGAAGCTTTCTTT CASSRNRGRGTEAFF